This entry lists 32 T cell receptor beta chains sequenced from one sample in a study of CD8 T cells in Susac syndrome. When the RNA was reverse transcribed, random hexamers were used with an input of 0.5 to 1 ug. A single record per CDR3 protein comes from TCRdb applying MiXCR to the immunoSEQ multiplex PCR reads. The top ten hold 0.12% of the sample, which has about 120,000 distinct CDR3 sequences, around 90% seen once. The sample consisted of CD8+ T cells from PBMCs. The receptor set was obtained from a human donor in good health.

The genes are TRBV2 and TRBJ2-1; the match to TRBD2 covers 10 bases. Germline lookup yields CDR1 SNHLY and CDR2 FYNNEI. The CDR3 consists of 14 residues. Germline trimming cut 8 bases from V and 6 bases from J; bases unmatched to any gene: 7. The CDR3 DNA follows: TGTGCCAGCGAGACTAGCGGGCCAACCAATGAGCAGTTCTTC. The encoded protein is CASETSGPTNEQFF. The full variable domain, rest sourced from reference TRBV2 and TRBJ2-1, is EPEVTQTPSHQVTQMGQEVILRCVPISNHLYFYWYRQILGQKVEFLVSFYNNEISEKSEIFDDQFSVERPDGSNFTLKIRSTKLEDSAMYFCASETSGPTNEQFFGPGTRLTVL.

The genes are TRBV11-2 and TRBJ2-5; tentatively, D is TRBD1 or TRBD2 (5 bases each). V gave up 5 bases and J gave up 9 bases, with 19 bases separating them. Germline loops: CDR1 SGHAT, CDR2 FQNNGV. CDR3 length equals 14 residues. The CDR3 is CASSPPGTGRSQYF. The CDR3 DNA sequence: TGTGCCAGCAGCCCACCAGGGACGGGACGGTCCCAGTACTTC.

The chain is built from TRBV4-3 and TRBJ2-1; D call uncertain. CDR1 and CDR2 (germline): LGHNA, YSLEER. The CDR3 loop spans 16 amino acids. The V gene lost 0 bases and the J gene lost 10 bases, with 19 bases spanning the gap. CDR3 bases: TGCGCCAGCAGCCAAGAGCTGGGGATGATGGGTTTCGAGCAGTTCTTC. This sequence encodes CASSQELGMMGFEQFF.

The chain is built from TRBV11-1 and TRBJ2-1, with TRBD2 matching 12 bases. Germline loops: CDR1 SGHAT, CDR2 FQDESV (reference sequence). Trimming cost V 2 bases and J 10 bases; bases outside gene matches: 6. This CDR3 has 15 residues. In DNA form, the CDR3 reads TGTGCCAGCAGCTTACTGACTAGCGGGAGTAGAGAGCAGTTCTTC. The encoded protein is CASSLLTSGSREQFF.

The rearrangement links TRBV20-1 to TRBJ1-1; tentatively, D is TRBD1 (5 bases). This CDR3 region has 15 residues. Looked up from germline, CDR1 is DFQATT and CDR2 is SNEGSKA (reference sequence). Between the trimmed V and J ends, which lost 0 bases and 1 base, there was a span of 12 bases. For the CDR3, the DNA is TGCAGTGCTAGAGATTTCGGGGGGGAGAACACTGAAGCTTTCTTT. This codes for CSARDFGGENTEAFF.

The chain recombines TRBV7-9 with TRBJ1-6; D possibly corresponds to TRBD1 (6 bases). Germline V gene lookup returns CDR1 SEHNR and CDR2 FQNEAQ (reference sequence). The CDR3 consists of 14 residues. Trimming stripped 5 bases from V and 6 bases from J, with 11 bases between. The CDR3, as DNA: TGTGCCAGCAGCCCACAGGGTAGTAATTCACCCCTCCACTTT. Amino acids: CASSPQGSNSPLHF.

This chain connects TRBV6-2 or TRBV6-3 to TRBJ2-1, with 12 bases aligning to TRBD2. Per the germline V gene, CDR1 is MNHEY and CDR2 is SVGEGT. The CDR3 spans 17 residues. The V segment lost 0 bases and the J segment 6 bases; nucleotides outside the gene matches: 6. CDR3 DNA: TGTGCCAGCAGTTACTCGACTAGCGGGAGTTCCCCCAATGAGCAGTTCTTC. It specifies CASSYSTSGSSPNEQFF.

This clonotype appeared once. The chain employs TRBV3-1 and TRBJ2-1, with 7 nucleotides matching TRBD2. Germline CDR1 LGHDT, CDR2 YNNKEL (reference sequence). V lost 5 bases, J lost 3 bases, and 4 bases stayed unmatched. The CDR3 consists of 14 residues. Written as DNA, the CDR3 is TGTGCCAGCAGCATGGCTAGCGGCTACAATGAGCAGTTCTTC. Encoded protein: CASSMASGYNEQFF.

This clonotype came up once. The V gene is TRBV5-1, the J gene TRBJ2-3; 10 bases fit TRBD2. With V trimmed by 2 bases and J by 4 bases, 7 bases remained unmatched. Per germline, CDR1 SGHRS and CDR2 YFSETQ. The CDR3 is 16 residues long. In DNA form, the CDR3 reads TGCGCCAGCAGCTTTGGGGCTAGCGGGAGTGCAGATACGCAGTATTTT. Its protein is CASSFGASGSADTQYF. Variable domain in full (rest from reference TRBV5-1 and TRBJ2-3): KAGVTQTPRYLIKTRGQQVTLSCSPISGHRSVSWYQQTPGQGLQFLFEYFSETQRNKGNFPGRFSGRQFSNSRSEMNVSTLELGDSALYLCASSFGASGSADTQYFGPGTRLTVL.

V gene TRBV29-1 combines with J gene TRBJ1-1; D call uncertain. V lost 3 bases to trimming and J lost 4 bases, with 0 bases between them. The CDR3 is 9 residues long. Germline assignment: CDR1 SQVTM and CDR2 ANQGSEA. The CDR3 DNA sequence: TGCAGCGTTGACACTGAAGCTTTCTTT. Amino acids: CSVDTEAFF.

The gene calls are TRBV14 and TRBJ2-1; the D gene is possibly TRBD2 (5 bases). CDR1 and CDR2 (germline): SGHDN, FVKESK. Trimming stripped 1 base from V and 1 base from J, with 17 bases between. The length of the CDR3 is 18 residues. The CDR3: CASSQVSSGYSSYNEQFF. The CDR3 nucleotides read TGTGCCAGCAGCCAAGTTTCCAGCGGATATTCATCCTACAATGAGCAGTTCTTC.

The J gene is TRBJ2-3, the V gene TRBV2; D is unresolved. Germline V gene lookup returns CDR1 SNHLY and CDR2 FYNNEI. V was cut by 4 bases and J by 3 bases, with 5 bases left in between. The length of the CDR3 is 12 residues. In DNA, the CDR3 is TGTGCCAGCAGTGGGGAAACAGATACGCAGTATTTT. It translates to CASSGETDTQYF.

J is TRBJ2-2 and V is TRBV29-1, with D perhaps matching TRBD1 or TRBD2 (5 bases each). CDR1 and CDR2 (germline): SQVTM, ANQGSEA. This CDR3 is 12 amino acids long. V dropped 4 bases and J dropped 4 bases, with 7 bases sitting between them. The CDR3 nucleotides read TGCAGCGTTGCGGGGACCACCGGGGAGCTGTTTTTT. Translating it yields CSVAGTTGELFF.

The CDR3 region has the DNA TGTGCCAGCAGCCGAGGGGGTAGCAATCAGCCCCAGCATTTT. This translates into CASSRGGSNQPQHF. The chain employs TRBV7-2 and TRBJ1-5, with D tentatively TRBD1 (6 bases). The V end was cut by 5 bases, the J end by 0 bases, with 8 bases between. Germline V CDR1 and CDR2: SGHTA, FQGNSA. The CDR3 is 14 residues long.

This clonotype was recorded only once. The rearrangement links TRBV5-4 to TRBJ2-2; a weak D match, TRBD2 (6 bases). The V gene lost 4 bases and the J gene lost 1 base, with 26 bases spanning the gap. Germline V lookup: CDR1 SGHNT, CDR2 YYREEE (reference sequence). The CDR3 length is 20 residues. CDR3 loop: CASSPGPPSAAGGNTGELFF. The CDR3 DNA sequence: TGTGCCAGCAGCCCCGGCCCCCCCAGTGCAGCGGGTGGGAACACCGGGGAGCTGTTTTTT.

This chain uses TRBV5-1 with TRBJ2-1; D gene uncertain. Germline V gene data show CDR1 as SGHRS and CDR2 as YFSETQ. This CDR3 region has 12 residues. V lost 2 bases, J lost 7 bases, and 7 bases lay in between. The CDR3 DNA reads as TGCGCCAGCAGCTTCAGCCGTAATGAGCAGTTCTTC. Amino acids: CASSFSRNEQFF. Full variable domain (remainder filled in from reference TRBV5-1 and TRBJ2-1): KAGVTQTPRYLIKTRGQQVTLSCSPISGHRSVSWYQQTPGQGLQFLFEYFSETQRNKGNFPGRFSGRQFSNSRSEMNVSTLELGDSALYLCASSFSRNEQFFGPGTRLTVL.

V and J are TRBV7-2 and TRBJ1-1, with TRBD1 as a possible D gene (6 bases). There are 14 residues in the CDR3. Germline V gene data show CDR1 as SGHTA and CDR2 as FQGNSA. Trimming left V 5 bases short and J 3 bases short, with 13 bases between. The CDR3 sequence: CASSRDRTYTEAFF. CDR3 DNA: TGTGCCAGCAGCCGAGACAGGACCTACACTGAAGCTTTCTTT. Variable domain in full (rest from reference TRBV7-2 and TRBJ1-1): GAGVSQSPSNKVTEKGKDVELRCDPISGHTALYWYRQSLGQGLEFLIYFQGNSAPDKSGLPSDRFSAERTGGSVSTLTIQRTQQEDSAVYLCASSRDRTYTEAFFGQGTRLTVV.

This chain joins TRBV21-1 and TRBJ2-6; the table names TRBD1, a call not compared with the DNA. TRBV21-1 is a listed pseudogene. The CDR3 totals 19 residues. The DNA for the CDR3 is TGTGCCAGCAGCAATGACTCTGGCGGGTGCCCCTCTGGGGCCAACGTCCTGACTTTC. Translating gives CASSNDSGGCPSGANVLTF.

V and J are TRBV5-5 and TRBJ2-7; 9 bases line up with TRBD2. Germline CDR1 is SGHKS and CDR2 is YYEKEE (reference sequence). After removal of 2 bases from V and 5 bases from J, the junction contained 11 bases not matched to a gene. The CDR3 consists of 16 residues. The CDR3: CASSLFAGGRFDEQYF. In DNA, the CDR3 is TGTGCCAGCAGCTTATTTGCGGGAGGGCGTTTCGACGAGCAGTACTTC.

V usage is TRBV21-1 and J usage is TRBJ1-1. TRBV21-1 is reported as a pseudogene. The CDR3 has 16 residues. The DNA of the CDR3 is TGTGCCAGCAGCAAAGTTTCCCTCCAATGGAACACTGAAGCTTTCTTT. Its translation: CASSKVSLQWNTEAFF.

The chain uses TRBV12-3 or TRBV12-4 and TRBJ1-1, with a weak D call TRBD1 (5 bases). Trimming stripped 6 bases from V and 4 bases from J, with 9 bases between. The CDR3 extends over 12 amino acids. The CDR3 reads CASSWGPTEAFF. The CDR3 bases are TGTGCCAGCAGCTGGGGACCCACTGAAGCTTTCTTT.

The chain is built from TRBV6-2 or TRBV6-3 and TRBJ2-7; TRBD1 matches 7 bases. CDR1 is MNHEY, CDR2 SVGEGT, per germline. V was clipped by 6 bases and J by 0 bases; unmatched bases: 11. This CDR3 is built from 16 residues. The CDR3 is CASRRRGQDLSYEQYF. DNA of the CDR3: TGTGCCAGCAGACGGCGCGGACAGGACCTCTCCTACGAGCAGTACTTC.

CDR3 coding DNA: TGTGCCAGCACCTCCACCGGGACAGGGTTTTTCAATGAGCAGTTCTTC. This gives the protein CASTSTGTGFFNEQFF. The chain is built from TRBV7-2 and TRBJ2-1; TRBD1 matches 9 bases. V lost 7 bases and J lost 6; bases outside the gene matches: 13. Germline-derived CDR1 and CDR2 are SGHTA and FQGNSA. This CDR3 has 16 residues.

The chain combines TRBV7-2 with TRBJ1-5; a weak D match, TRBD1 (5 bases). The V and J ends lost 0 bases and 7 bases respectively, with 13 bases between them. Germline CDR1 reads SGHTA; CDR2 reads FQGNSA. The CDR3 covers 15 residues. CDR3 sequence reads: CASSLALGGEQPQHF. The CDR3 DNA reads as TGTGCCAGCAGCTTAGCGCTTGGGGGGGAACAGCCCCAGCATTTT. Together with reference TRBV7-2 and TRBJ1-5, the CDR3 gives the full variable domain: GAGVSQSPSNKVTEKGKDVELRCDPISGHTALYWYRQSLGQGLEFLIYFQGNSAPDKSGLPSDRFSAERTGGSVSTLTIQRTQQEDSAVYLCASSLALGGEQPQHFGDGTRLSIL.

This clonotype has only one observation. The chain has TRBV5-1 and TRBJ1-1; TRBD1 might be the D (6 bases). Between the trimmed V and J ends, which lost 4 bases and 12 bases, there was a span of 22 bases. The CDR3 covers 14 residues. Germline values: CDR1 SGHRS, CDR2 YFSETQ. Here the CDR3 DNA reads TGCGCCAGCAGCCTAACCCTGGACAGTCCAGGCCCTTTCTTT. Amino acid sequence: CASSLTLDSPGPFF.

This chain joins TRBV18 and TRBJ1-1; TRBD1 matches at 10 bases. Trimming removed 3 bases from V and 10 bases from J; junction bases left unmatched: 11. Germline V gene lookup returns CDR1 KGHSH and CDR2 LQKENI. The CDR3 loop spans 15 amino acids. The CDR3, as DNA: TGTGCCAGCTCACCTGCCGGGACAGGGGTTATCGGAGCTTTCTTT. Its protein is CASSPAGTGVIGAFF.

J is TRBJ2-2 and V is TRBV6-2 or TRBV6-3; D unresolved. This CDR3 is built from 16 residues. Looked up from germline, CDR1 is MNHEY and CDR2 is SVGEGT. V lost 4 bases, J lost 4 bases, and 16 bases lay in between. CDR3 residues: CASSFRSSVSTGELFF. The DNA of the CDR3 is TGTGCCAGCAGTTTTCGGTCCTCGGTTTCCACCGGGGAGCTGTTTTTT.

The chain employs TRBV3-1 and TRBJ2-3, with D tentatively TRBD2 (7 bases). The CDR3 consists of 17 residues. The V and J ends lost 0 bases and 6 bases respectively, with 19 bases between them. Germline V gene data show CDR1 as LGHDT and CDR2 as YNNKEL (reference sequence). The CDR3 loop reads CASSQDNERGGLDTQYF. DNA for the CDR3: TGTGCCAGCAGCCAAGATAATGAGAGGGGGGGCTTGGATACGCAGTATTTT.

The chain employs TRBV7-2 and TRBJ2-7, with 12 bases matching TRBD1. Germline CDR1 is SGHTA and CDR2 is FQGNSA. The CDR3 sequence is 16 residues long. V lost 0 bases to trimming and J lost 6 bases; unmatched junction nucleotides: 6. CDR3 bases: TGTGCCAGCAGCTTAGCACCGGGACAGGGGGCAAGCGAGCAGTACTTC. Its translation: CASSLAPGQGASEQYF.

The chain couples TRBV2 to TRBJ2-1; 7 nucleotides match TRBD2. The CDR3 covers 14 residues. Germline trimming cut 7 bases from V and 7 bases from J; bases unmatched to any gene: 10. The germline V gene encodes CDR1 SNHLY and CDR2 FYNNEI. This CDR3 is CASILGGRENEQFF. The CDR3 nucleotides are TGTGCCAGCATTCTTGGCGGGAGAGAGAATGAGCAGTTCTTC.

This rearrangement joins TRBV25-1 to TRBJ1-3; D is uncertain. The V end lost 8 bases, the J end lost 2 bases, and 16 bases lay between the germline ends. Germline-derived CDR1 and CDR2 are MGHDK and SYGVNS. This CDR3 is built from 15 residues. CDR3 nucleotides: TGTGCCAGCCAGATACGGGGTATTACTGGAAACACCATATATTTT. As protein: CASQIRGITGNTIYF.

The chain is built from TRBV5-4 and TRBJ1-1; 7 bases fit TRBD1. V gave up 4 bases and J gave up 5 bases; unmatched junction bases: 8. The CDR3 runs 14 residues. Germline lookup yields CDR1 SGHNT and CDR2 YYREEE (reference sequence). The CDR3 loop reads CASSPQGRSTEAFF. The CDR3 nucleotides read TGTGCCAGCAGCCCACAGGGGAGGTCGACTGAAGCTTTCTTT.